This T cell receptor (beta chain) was documented in a study of T cell repertoires in cytomegalovirus infection. The sample holds many counts of this clonotype. The antigen is undetermined. TCRdb ran MiXCR on the reads and lists one entry per CDR3 protein. The data hold 500,000 or so distinct CDR3 sequences, with about 15% observed a single time. The V gene end was trimmed by 4 bases and the J gene end by 4 bases; junction bases not matched to a gene: 13. Germline values: CDR1 SGHAT, CDR2 FQNNGV. CDR3 length: 16 amino acids. The study's findings and limits: Totalled public TCR beta family frequency picked out people who carried CMV plus the relevant HLA.

The sample was CD8+ T cells from PBMCs. The V gene is TRBV11-2, the J gene TRBJ2-7, with 7 nucleotides matching TRBD2. The clonotype originates from a human donor in good health (CMV status not recorded). Some clones in this sample may be carry-over from other donors' samples. CDR3: CASSSPSAGNWYEQYF. The DNA for the CDR3 is TGTGCCAGCAGCTCCCCTTCAGCGGGGAATTGGTACGAGCAGTACTTC.